This T cell receptor beta chain was sequenced for a study of T cells in localized non-small cell lung cancer (dated by TCRdb to about 2020). Background for the entire study: The study analyzed T cell repertoires of roughly 220 early-stage NSCLC patients, comparing tumors and uninvolved tumor-adjacent lungs. The cohort comprised 236 treatment-naïve NSCLC patients with resected, localized lung tumors. Of the NSCLC patients, around 130 were male and 85 to 110 were female, and the mean age was around 70 years.

On this clone itself: The specificity of this receptor is unknown. No base-level quality is on record; no much larger clone is a single base apart.

Broader findings and caveats from the paper: Higher blood T cell density associated with longer overall survival, while higher adjacent-lung clonality associated with shorter survival. The highest T cell clonality was observed in uninvolved tumor-adjacent lung, where clonality exceeded that of tumor, suggesting that antigenic responses were more focused in uninvolved tumor-adjacent lung. A median of approximately 57 of the top 100 tumor clones were detected in paired uninvolved adjacent lung, and approximately 28 of these tumor clones were also found among the top 100 clones of the paired uninvolved adjacent lung. Because of the exploratory design, TCR variables were selected using unadjusted p-values without false-discovery rate correction. Multi-region tumor sequencing was not performed, so intratumor heterogeneity could not be excluded.

At diagnosis, peripheral blood, uninvolved tumor-adjacent lung and tumor were collected and stored as a combination of fresh-frozen and FFPE material. For TCR repertoire profiling, blood samples were analyzed as peripheral blood mononuclear cells. TCR beta CDR3 regions were sequenced from DNA using the immunoSEQ Assay. The study's processing was this. To compute T cell density, TCR beta template counts were normalized to usable DNA, which was estimated by amplifying housekeeping genes. Richness was estimated with the preseqR package, extrapolating to 400,000 templates for PBMC samples and 120,000 templates for tissue samples. Clonality was defined as one minus Pielou's evenness. Tissue-enriched TCRs were identified by differential abundance testing using productive amino-acid clonotypes, minimum total count 5 and alpha 0.1. The Jaccard Index and the Morisita Overlap Index were used to quantify repertoire overlap between compartments. TCR beta CDR3s were clustered by GLIPH together with public tetramer-defined viral CDR3s, and at least three viral sequences plus V-gene enrichment were required for viral motifs. Drawn from immuneACCESS, this table holds only the in-frame rearrangements with V and J called that TCRdb kept. Clones are partly lost; checked studies trace under half to an unresolved V gene and leave the rest unexplained. The V and J calls and clone size come from that table; D and trimming were worked out from the DNA. This sample has 18,000 or so clones in its table, and over 75% of those were observed once. 25% of the sample belongs to the ten largest clones.

Cut back by 4 bases and 2 bases, the V and J ends lie 9 bases apart. The CDR3 goes from the cysteine to the phenylalanine over 13 residues. Solely the CDR3 DNA is kept, with 39 bases framed from the first base. The germline V gene yields SGHRS for CDR1 and YFSETQ for CDR2. This sample comprised peripheral blood, obtained before any cancer treatment. The receptor's source is a female donor older than 55 with stage I lung adenocarcinoma. The rearranged chain carries TRBV5-1 and TRBJ2-5; perhaps TRBD1 is the D gene, with 5 bases matching. The bases read TGCGCCAGCAGCCCCCGACAGCAAGAGACCCAGTACTTC. Its protein is CASSPRQQETQYF.